Below, one T cell receptor beta chain is given with its context. Its specificity is not known. This sample is drawn from a study of blood T cells in healthy people across ages. Across the study: Per two T cells, template switching captured roughly one barcoded beta molecule.

Study-level results: Strongly correlated with naive T cell percentage was TCR beta diversity.

At least 6 micrograms of total RNA were extracted per sample. V shed 4 bases and J 5 bases; nucleotides not matched to a gene: 5. CDR3 length equals 14 residues. Germline CDR1 is SGDLS and CDR2 is YYNGEE. The authors ran a second PCR of roughly 6 to 12 cycles using a sample-barcoded 5' primer and a J-beta primer mix. No fewer than 2.5 million CDR3-containing paired-end reads came from each sample. Using its own MiXCR run on the 5' RACE reads, TCRdb lists one record per CDR3 protein. The sample holds 350,000 to 450,000 distinct CDR3 sequences; 52% are singletons and the top ten take 45% to 65%. The specimen was blood. This TCR was sampled from a man aged 55 to 70 in good health. The V call is TRBV9, the J call TRBJ1-1; TRBD1 matches 10 bases. The CDR3 DNA is TGTGCCAGCAGCTCCGTGGGACAGGGGACTGAAGCTTTCTTT. Translating gives CASSSVGQGTEAFF.